This T cell receptor (beta chain) emerged from a study of T cell responses to AZD1222 COVID-19 vaccine. Overall study context: Whether given at about 4 or about 12 weeks, second doses were pooled.

The CDR3 is made up of 18 amino acids. Trimming cost V 2 bases and J 1 base; bases outside gene matches: 9. CDR1 is SGHTA, CDR2 FQGNSA, per germline. Findings and limits, study-wide: No day 14 peak samples; only post-peak repertoires were characterized. With two AZD1222 doses given, Spike-specific TCR breadth and depth both rose.

Remarks on this clone: What it binds is not known.

Only in-frame clones appear in the TCRdb table, and some are missing; sequencing was by immunoSEQ multiplex PCR. The profile shows about 150,000 clones, 94% of them singletons. The starting material was peripheral blood, obtained on day 0 of AZD1222 vaccination. The sequence derives from an adult in good health. This chain joins TRBV7-2 and TRBJ2-3, with 10 bases matching TRBD2. DNA of the CDR3: TGTGCCAGCAGCTTACAACTAGCGGGGTACCTCCGCACAGATACGCAGTATTTT. Protein product: CASSLQLAGYLRTDTQYF. Variable domain in full (rest from reference TRBV7-2 and TRBJ2-3): GAGVSQSPSNKVTEKGKDVELRCDPISGHTALYWYRQSLGQGLEFLIYFQGNSAPDKSGLPSDRFSAERTGGSVSTLTIQRTQQEDSAVYLCASSLQLAGYLRTDTQYFGPGTRLTVL.